One and the same sample provided the 26 T cell receptor beta chains below, sequenced in a study of blood T cells in healthy people across ages. The authors ran a second PCR of about 7 to 11 cycles using a sample-barcoded 5' primer and a J-beta primer mix. MiXCR was run by TCRdb on the 5' RACE reads, yielding one entry per CDR3 protein. The sample lists about 1.5 million distinct CDR3 sequences; around 40% were seen once. Sequenced sample: blood. The receptors originated from a woman aged 18-29 years in good health.

The chain uses TRBV6-2 or TRBV6-3 and TRBJ2-7; 10 bases agree with TRBD2. The CDR3 is 18 amino acids. V lost 4 bases and J lost 3; bases outside the gene matches: 15. The V gene's germline CDR1 is MNHEY and CDR2 SVGEGT. The CDR3 DNA reads TGTGCCAGCAGTTTCTCTAGCGGGGGTGTTGCGGAGAACTACGAGCAGTACTTC. Translating it yields CASSFSSGGVAENYEQYF.

This clonotype has just a few counts. This chain links TRBV7-2 with TRBJ2-5, with D perhaps matching TRBD2 (7 bases). Trimming removed 1 base from V and 1 base from J, with 13 bases in between. Per germline, CDR1 SGHTA and CDR2 FQGNSA. The CDR3 contains 16 residues. In DNA form, the CDR3 reads TGTGCCAGCAGCTTAGTGGGCGGGGGCGTCCAAGAGACCCAGTACTTC. The encoded protein is CASSLVGGGVQETQYF.

This clonotype was counted ten times or more. This chain joins TRBV10-3 and TRBJ1-2; D remains unclear. CDR1 ENHRY and CDR2 SYGVKD come from the germline V gene. There are 12 residues in the CDR3. The V and J ends lost 2 bases and 10 bases respectively, with 11 bases between them. This chain's CDR3 is CAISEAISDYTF. In DNA, the CDR3 is TGTGCCATCAGTGAGGCGATCAGTGACTACACCTTC.

The chain couples TRBV29-1 to TRBJ1-1; 8 positions match TRBD1. Trimming took 6 bases from V and 3 from J; bases not matched to a gene: 9. The CDR3 spans 14 residues. Germline V gene sequence: CDR1 SQVTM, CDR2 ANQGSEA. This chain's CDR3 is CSVVITGGYTEAFF. The CDR3 DNA reads as TGCAGCGTCGTAATTACAGGGGGATACACTGAAGCTTTCTTT. Full variable domain (outside the CDR3, taken from reference TRBV29-1 and TRBJ1-1): SAVISQKPSRDICQRGTSLTIQCQVDSQVTMMFWYRQQPGQSLTLIATANQGSEATYESGFVIDKFPISRPNLTFSTLTVSNMSPEDSSIYLCSVVITGGYTEAFFGQGTRLTVV.

Regarding this clonotype: A read error may be the cause here, since a much bigger clone is one base away. The CDR3, as DNA: TGTGCCAGCAGTTTACACCAGGGCTATGGCTACACCTTC. Translation: CASSLHQGYGYTF. The rearrangement links TRBV6-5 to TRBJ1-2; D might be TRBD1 (5 bases). Per germline, CDR1 MNHEY and CDR2 SVGAGI. The V end was cut by 4 bases, the J end by 4 bases, with 10 bases between. CDR3 length equals 13 residues.

This clonotype was observed at least ten times. The chain uses TRBV5-1 and TRBJ2-3; 10 bases fit TRBD1. The CDR3 runs 14 residues. The ends lost 4 bases at V and 6 bases at J; junction bases unmatched: 5. The germline V gene has CDR1 SGHRS and CDR2 YFSETQ. CDR3: CASSRDRGLDTQYF. The CDR3 DNA reads as TGCGCCAGCAGCCGGGACAGGGGTTTGGATACGCAGTATTTT. The whole variable domain, remainder taken from reference TRBV5-1 and TRBJ2-3, is KAGVTQTPRYLIKTRGQQVTLSCSPISGHRSVSWYQQTPGQGLQFLFEYFSETQRNKGNFPGRFSGRQFSNSRSEMNVSTLELGDSALYLCASSRDRGLDTQYFGPGTRLTVL.

The genes are TRBV9 and TRBJ2-3; 13 bases fit TRBD2. The length of the CDR3 is 19 residues. Trimming cost V 0 bases and J 4 bases; bases outside gene matches: 11. CDR1 is SGDLS, CDR2 YYNGEE, per germline. The CDR3 coding sequence is TGTGCCAGCAGCGTAGAGGGACTAGCGGGACGCCCCGAGGCAGATACGCAGTATTTT. This encodes CASSVEGLAGRPEADTQYF.

The chain employs TRBV5-5 and TRBJ1-6, with D possibly TRBD1 on 6 matching bases. Germline V gives CDR1 SGHKS, CDR2 YYEKEE (reference sequence). Trimming stripped 3 bases from V and 5 bases from J, with 12 bases between. This CDR3 spans 15 amino acids. The CDR3 DNA is TGTGCCAGCAGCTCCCGAGGGGGGGATAATTCACCCCTCCACTTT. It codes for CASSSRGGDNSPLHF.

CDR3 protein: CSARGDRESYNEQFF. The CDR3 DNA is TGCAGTGCTAGGGGGGACAGGGAATCCTACAATGAGCAGTTCTTC. This chain links TRBV20-1 with TRBJ2-1; 9 bases agree with TRBD1. The CDR3 is 15 residues long. J lost 1 base, V lost 3 bases, and 4 bases had no gene match. Germline V gene lookup returns CDR1 DFQATT and CDR2 SNEGSKA (reference sequence).

This clonotype appeared a few times. This chain connects TRBV20-1 to TRBJ1-1, with 7 bases fitting TRBD1. CDR1 and CDR2 from the germline V gene are DFQATT and SNEGSKA (reference sequence). The CDR3 sequence is 14 residues long. The V gene end was trimmed by 6 bases and the J gene end by 5 bases; junction bases not matched to a gene: 12. CDR3 protein: CSAPRQGVETEAFF. The CDR3 DNA follows: TGCAGTGCACCCCGACAGGGAGTAGAGACTGAAGCTTTCTTT.

CDR3 nucleotides: TGTGCCAGCAGTTTTGGGCCCGGCGGGAGTTCTCAGGAGACCCAGTACTTC. This gives the protein CASSFGPGGSSQETQYF. The genes are TRBV12-3 or TRBV12-4 and TRBJ2-5, with 7 positions matching TRBD2. The CDR3 is 17 residues long. V lost 3 bases, J lost 5 bases, and 15 bases stayed unmatched.

CDR3 sequence reads: CASTLRASRNTGELFF. CDR3 in DNA: TGTGCCAGCACCCTAAGGGCTAGCAGAAACACCGGGGAGCTGTTTTTT. V and J are TRBV7-2 and TRBJ2-2, with D tentatively TRBD2 (5 bases). Trimming removed 7 bases from V and 2 bases from J, with 17 bases in between. CDR1 and CDR2 from the germline V gene are SGHTA and FQGNSA. The CDR3 length is 16 residues. Using reference TRBV7-2 and TRBJ2-2 for the parts outside the CDR3, the full variable domain is GAGVSQSPSNKVTEKGKDVELRCDPISGHTALYWYRQSLGQGLEFLIYFQGNSAPDKSGLPSDRFSAERTGGSVSTLTIQRTQQEDSAVYLCASTLRASRNTGELFFGEGSRLTVL.

This clonotype came up a few times. This chain joins TRBV7-2 and TRBJ1-5, with TRBD1 as a possible D gene (5 bases). This CDR3 has 15 residues. Trimming left V 2 bases short and J 4 bases short, with 12 bases between. CDR1 SGHTA and CDR2 FQGNSA come from the germline V gene. DNA of the CDR3: TGTGCCAGCAGCTTACGTAGGGGTCAGAATCAGCCCCAGCATTTT. Protein sequence: CASSLRRGQNQPQHF.

This chain connects TRBV6-2 or TRBV6-3 to TRBJ1-1; no clear D. Germline V gene data show CDR1 as MNHEY and CDR2 as SVGEGT. This CDR3 has 12 residues. V was clipped by 2 bases and J by 5 bases, with 6 bases between them. CDR3 region: CASSYRWTEAFF. In DNA, the CDR3 is TGTGCCAGCAGTTACCGGTGGACTGAAGCTTTCTTT.

The chain combines TRBV6-2 or TRBV6-3 with TRBJ2-1; no firm D call. The CDR3 has 12 residues. The V gene's germline CDR1 is MNHEY and CDR2 SVGEGT. Trimming stripped 6 bases from V and 8 bases from J, with 11 bases between. This CDR3 reads CASSNRGDEQFF. CDR3 sequence (DNA): TGTGCCAGCAGCAACCGAGGCGATGAGCAGTTCTTC.

This clonotype has a handful of counts. J is TRBJ2-1 and V is TRBV24-1; D assignment may be TRBD1 or TRBD2 (5 bases each). The germline V gene has CDR1 KGHDR and CDR2 SFDVKD. V lost 4 bases and J 8 bases, leaving 8 bases between the germline ends. The CDR3 spans 12 residues. The CDR3 loop reads CATSEGRYEQFF. The DNA for the CDR3 is TGTGCCACCAGTGAGGGACGCTATGAGCAGTTCTTC.

This clonotype occurred a few times. The chain is built from TRBV7-2 and TRBJ2-5; TRBD2 matches 10 bases. Germline assignment: CDR1 SGHTA and CDR2 FQGNSA. Trimming cost V 2 bases and J 2 bases; bases outside gene matches: 5. The CDR3 consists of 16 residues. Here the CDR3 DNA reads TGTGCCAGCAGCTTATACCCTAGCGGGGGACAAGAGACCCAGTACTTC. Residues: CASSLYPSGGQETQYF.

The chain couples TRBV29-1 to TRBJ2-7; tentatively, D is TRBD1 or TRBD2 (5 bases each). CDR1 is SQVTM, CDR2 ANQGSEA, per germline. The CDR3 is 14 amino acids. Trimming left V 3 bases short and J 5 bases short, with 17 bases between. Here the CDR3 DNA reads TGCAGCGTTGAGGGAGAGGCAGGGTCGCACGAGCAGTACTTC. Translated: CSVEGEAGSHEQYF.

A few counts support this clonotype. This chain uses TRBV12-3 or TRBV12-4 with TRBJ2-2; tentative D call: TRBD2 (5 bases). Deletions cut 6 bases from V and 4 bases from J, with 15 bases between. The CDR3 length is 15 residues. The CDR3 loop reads CASRVVQAGTGELFF. CDR3 nucleotide sequence: TGTGCCAGCAGGGTGGTTCAGGCGGGCACCGGGGAGCTGTTTTTT.

V and J are TRBV12-1 and TRBJ2-7; the D call TRBD1 from the table was never checked on the DNA. The J call could be wrong; TRBJ2-5 is a better fit for the DNA end. TRBV12-1 is a listed pseudogene. The CDR3 length is 13 residues. Here the CDR3 DNA reads TGTGCCAGCACCCCTGAGGGGCTCGAGACCCAGTACTTC. Its protein is CASTPEGLETQYF.

The gene calls are TRBV7-9 and TRBJ2-3, with TRBD2 identical over 7 bases. J lost 2 bases, V lost 6 bases, and 11 bases had no gene match. This CDR3 spans 16 amino acids. The germline V gene encodes CDR1 SEHNR and CDR2 FQNEAQ (reference sequence). DNA of the CDR3: TGTGCCAGCAGTCCGGGGGTGGCGGGGGACACAGATACGCAGTATTTT. Translating it yields CASSPGVAGDTDTQYF.

This clonotype was counted only a few times. This chain links TRBV28 with TRBJ1-1; 8 bases map to TRBD1. Germline V gene data show CDR1 as MDHEN and CDR2 as SYDVKM. J lost 6 bases, V lost 5 bases, and 11 bases had no gene match. This CDR3 region has 15 residues. The CDR3 DNA is TGTGCCAGCAGTCCCAGGGGGCGAGTCCGATCTGAAGCTTTCTTT. The encoded protein is CASSPRGRVRSEAFF.

This chain uses TRBV24-1 with TRBJ2-3, with a tentative D call TRBD1 (5 bases). The germline gives CDR1 KGHDR, CDR2 SFDVKD. The CDR3 consists of 13 residues. Between the trimmed V and J ends, which lost 5 bases and 4 bases, there was a span of 9 bases. For the CDR3, the DNA is TGTGCCACCAGTGGCCAGGGTGCAGATACGCAGTATTTT. It codes for CATSGQGADTQYF.

This clonotype was observed a handful of times. The gene calls are TRBV7-9 and TRBJ1-6, with 7 nucleotides matching TRBD1. From germline, CDR1 is SEHNR and CDR2 FQNEAQ (reference sequence). The CDR3 loop spans 15 amino acids. The V and J ends lost 5 bases and 7 bases, in that order; junction bases with no gene match: 8. The DNA for the CDR3 is TGTGCCAGCAGCCAATACAGGGGATTGAATTCACCCCTCCACTTT. It encodes CASSQYRGLNSPLHF.

The V call is TRBV5-5, the J call TRBJ1-1; D uncertain. Germline CDR1 and CDR2: SGHKS and YYEKEE (reference sequence). The CDR3 is made up of 17 amino acids. Trimming took 1 base from V and 0 from J, leaving 16 bases between them. CDR3 sequence reads: CASSLQVAGWVNTEAFF. CDR3 nucleotide sequence: TGTGCCAGCAGCTTGCAGGTCGCGGGGTGGGTGAACACTGAAGCTTTCTTT.

CDR3 amino acids: CASSNLARSIDTQYF. The CDR3 DNA follows: TGTGCCAGCAGCAACCTGGCGAGGAGCATAGATACGCAGTATTTT. The chain couples TRBV21-1 to TRBJ2-3. TRBV21-1 is designated a pseudogene. The length of the CDR3 is 15 residues.